These T cell receptor beta chains were read from a single sample in a study of T cell responses to AZD1222 COVID-19 vaccine. The method was immunoSEQ multiplex PCR; TCRdb's version includes in-frame clones alone and lacks a portion of them. The profile shows approximately 110,000 clones, over 75% of them singletons. This sample comprised peripheral blood, obtained on day 0 of MenACWY control vaccination. These receptors originate from an adult in good health. CDR3s include the opening cysteine and the closing phenylalanine or tryptophan. D genes are given only for firm matches. A clone size is listed for some rows: how often the clone was seen (once, few, many), or a class if it is expanded.

size: .; D: .; V: TRBV28; J: TRBJ2-7; CDR3: CASSLTGPYEQYF; DNA: TGTGCCAGCAGTCTCACAGGGCCCTACGAGCAGTACTTC
size: .; D: TRBD2; V: TRBV5-4; J: TRBJ2-3; CDR3: CASSLRLAGGTDTQYF; DNA: TGTGCCAGCAGCTTAAGGCTAGCGGGGGGCACAGATACGCAGTATTTT
size: .; D: TRBD2; V: TRBV5-4; J: TRBJ2-7; CDR3: CASSPSGGTYEQYF; DNA: TGTGCCAGCAGCCCTAGCGGGGGGACATACGAGCAGTACTTC
size: .; D: .; V: TRBV30; J: TRBJ1-6; CDR3: CALGTGGNSPLHF; DNA: TGTGCACTGGGAACCGGGGGTAATTCACCCCTCCACTTT
size: .; D: .; V: TRBV6-1; J: TRBJ2-5; CDR3: CASSDRPSIQETQYF; DNA: TGTGCCAGCAGTGACCGACCGTCGATCCAAGAGACCCAGTACTTC
size: once; D: TRBD2; V: TRBV7-8; J: TRBJ2-2; CDR3: CASSLSRLAGVSRTGELFF; DNA: TGTGCCAGCAGCTTAAGCCGGCTAGCGGGGGTGTCGCGCACCGGGGAGCTGTTTTTT
size: .; D: .; V: TRBV5-1; J: TRBJ1-4; CDR3: CASSLMPSNEKLFF; DNA: TGCGCCAGCAGCTTGATGCCGAGTAATGAAAAACTGTTTTTT
size: .; D: .; V: TRBV24-1; J: TRBJ2-2; CDR3: CATSFRGLDTGELFF; DNA: TGTGCCACCAGTTTCCGGGGGCTAGACACCGGGGAGCTGTTTTTT
size: .; D: TRBD2; V: TRBV7-2; J: TRBJ2-1; CDR3: CASSWGGNNEQFF; DNA: TGTGCCAGCAGCTGGGGGGGTAACAATGAGCAGTTCTTC
size: .; D: .; V: TRBV3-1/TRBV3-2; J: TRBJ2-7; CDR3: CASSQGARRTYEQYF; DNA: TGTGCCAGCAGCCAAGGGGCGAGACGTACCTACGAGCAGTACTTC
size: .; D: .; V: TRBV19; J: TRBJ2-7; CDR3: CASSGRTESSYEQYF; DNA: TGTGCCAGTAGCGGGCGGACCGAAAGCTCCTACGAGCAGTACTTC